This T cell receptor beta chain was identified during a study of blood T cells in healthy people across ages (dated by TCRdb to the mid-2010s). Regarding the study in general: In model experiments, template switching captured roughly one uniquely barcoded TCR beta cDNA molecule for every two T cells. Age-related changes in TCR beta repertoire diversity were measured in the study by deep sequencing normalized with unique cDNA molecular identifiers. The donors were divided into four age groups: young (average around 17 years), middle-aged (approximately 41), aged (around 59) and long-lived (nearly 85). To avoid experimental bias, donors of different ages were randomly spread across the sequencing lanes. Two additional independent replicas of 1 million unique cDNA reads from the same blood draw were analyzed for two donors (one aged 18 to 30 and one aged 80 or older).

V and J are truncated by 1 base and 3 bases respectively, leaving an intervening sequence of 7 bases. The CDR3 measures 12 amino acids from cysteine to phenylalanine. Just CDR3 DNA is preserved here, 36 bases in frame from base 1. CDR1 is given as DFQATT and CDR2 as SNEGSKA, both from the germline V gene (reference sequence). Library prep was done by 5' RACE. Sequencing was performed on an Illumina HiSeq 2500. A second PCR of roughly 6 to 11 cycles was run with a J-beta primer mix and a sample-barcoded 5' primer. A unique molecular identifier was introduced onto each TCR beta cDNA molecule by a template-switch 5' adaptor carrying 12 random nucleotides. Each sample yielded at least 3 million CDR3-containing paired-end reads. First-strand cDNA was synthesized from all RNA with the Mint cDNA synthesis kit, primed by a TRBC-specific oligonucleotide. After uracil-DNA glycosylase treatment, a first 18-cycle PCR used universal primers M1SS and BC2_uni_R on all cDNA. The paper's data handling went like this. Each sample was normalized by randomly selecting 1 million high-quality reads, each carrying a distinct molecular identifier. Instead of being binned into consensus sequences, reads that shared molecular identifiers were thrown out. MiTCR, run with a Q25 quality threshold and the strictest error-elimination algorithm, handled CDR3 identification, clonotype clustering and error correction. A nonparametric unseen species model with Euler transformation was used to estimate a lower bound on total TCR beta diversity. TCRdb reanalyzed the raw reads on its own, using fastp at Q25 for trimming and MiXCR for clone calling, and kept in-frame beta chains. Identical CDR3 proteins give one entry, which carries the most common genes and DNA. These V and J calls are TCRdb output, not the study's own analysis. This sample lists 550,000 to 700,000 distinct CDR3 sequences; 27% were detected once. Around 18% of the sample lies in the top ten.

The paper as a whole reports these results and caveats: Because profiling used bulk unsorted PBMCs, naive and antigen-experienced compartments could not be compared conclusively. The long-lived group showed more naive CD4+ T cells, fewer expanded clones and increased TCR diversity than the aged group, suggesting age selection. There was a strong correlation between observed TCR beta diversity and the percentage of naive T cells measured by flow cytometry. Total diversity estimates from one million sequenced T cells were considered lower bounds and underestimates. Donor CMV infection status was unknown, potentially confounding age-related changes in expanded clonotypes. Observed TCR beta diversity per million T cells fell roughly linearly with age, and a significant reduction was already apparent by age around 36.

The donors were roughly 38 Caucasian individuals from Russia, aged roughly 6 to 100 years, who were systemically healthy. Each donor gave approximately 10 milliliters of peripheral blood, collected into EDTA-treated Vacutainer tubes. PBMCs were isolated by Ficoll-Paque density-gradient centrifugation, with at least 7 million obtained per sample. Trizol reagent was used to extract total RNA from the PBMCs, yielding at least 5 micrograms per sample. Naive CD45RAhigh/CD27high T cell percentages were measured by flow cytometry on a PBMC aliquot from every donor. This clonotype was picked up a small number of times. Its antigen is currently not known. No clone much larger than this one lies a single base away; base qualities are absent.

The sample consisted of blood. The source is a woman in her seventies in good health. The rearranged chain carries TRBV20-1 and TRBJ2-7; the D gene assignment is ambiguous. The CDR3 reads CSARAPSYEQYF. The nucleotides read TGCAGTGCTAGAGCCCCCAGCTACGAGCAGTACTTC.